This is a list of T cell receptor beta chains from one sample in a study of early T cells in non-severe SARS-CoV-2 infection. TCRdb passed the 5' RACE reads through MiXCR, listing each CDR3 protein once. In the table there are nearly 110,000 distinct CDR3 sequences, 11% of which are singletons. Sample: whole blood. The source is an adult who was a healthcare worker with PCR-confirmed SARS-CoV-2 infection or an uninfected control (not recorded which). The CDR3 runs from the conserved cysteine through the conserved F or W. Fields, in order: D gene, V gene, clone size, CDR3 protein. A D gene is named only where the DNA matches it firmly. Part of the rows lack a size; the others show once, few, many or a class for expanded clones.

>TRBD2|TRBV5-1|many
CASSKGLAGVTDTQYF
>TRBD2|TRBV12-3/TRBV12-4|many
CASSLTSGRAAGETQYF
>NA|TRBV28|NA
CASSLPSGYEQYF
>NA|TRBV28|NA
CASRQALQPQHF
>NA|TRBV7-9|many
CASSQSATSGNTIYF
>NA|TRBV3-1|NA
CASSRAEKLFF
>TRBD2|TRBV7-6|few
CASSSQLAGEADTQYF
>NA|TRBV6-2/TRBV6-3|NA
CASSSTARGYTF
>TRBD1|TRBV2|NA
CASSEEGARNQPQHF
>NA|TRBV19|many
CASSTPSEVWGRTGELFF
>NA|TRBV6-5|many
CASSYSMSMGKYTEAFF
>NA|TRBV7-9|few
CASSPRGSAGTEAFF
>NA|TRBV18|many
CASSPTQEANSPLHF
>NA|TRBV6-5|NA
CASPPRITDTQYF
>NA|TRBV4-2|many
CASRRASVGDQFATEAFF
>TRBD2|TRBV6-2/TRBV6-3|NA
CASRRAGDLDTQYF
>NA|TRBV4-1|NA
CASSQELGSYNEQFF
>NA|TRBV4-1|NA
CASSPDTRSNQPQHF
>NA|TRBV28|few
CASSFRMYSPLHF
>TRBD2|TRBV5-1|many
CASSFERDFDEQFF
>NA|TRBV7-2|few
CASSLGGENEQFF
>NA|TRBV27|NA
CASSLQGTVVSPLHF
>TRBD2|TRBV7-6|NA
CASSLGPSGAYNEQFF
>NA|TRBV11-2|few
CASSLIMGSSYEQYF
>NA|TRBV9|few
CASSARATGTGELFF
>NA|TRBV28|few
CASKDHVNTEAFF
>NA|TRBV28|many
CASSLLGREAFF
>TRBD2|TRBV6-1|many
CASSEAAGGFDTQYF
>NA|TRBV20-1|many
CSARGTSYEQYF
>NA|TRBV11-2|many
CASSKVSGLSETQYF
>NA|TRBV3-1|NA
CASSQDLGRSTDTQYF
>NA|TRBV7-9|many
CATLSPKGRANTGELFF
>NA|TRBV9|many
CASSVGAGAYNEQFF
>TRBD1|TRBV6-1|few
CASSGTGETGELFF
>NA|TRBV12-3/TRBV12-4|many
CASTTVGGASQPQHF
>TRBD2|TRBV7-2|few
CASSPAASGRVQDTQYF
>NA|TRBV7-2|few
CASSLGPGSTDTQYF
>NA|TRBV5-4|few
CASSPGPGFNSPLHF
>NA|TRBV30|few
CAWSVPAGTQYF
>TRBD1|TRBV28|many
CASGTGGSNQPQHF
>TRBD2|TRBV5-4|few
CASSGGLAGNNEQFF
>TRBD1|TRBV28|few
CASGVVGTASYEQYF
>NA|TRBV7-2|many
CASSLSQGWGEQFF
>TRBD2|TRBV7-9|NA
CASSRGLAGAITDTQYF
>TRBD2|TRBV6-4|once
CASSARTSGSEQFF
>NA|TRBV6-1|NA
CAITRLSEQYF
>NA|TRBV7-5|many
CISVPEASHEQYF
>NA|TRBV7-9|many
CASRPRDNEQFF
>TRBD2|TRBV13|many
CASSLGASGNYEQYF
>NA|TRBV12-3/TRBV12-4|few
CASSFEAGEQFF
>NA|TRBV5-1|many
CASSEGSRDTQYF